This T cell receptor (beta chain) came from a study of cytomegalovirus exposure and HLA in healthy donors. For the study at large: There were tens of millions of unique TCRs (from HLA-typed donors) in an early data release.

Vbeta (60) and Jbeta (13) primers were used in the PCR. Original processing notes: The count from a later analysis was some 83 million unique TCR beta chains, roughly 11 million of them shared. Measured with immunoSEQ multiplex PCR; TCRdb has only the in-frame clones, and not every one. V, J and clone size are those of that table, while D and trimming were read from the DNA. The sample records roughly 49,000 clones, about four fifths being singletons. Donors consisted of healthy bone marrow donors. This CDR3 is built from 15 residues. V trimming: 11 bases; J trimming: 0 bases; junction bases outside the gene matches: 10. In germline, CDR1 is MNHNS, CDR2 SASEGT.

Sequenced material: PBMCs. V usage is TRBV6-1 and J usage is TRBJ1-5, with 7 bases fitting TRBD1. The clonotype was recovered from a boy aged 5-17 years in good health and CMV-seropositive. CDR3 region: CASGGTVNSNQPQHF. CDR3 nucleotides: TGTGCCTCGGGAGGGACAGTAAATAGCAATCAGCCCCAGCATTTT.